The source of this T cell receptor beta chain is a study of regulatory T cells in long-lasting Graves disease. On this clonotype itself: A read error may explain this, as a much larger clone is one base away.

This CDR3 region has 14 residues. Per the germline V gene, CDR1 is MDHEN and CDR2 is SYDVKM. Trimming removed 5 bases from V and 4 bases from J; junction bases left unmatched: 4. Both iRepertoire HTBI primers and Arm-PCR of CDR3 regions were used to build the TCR beta libraries. TCRdb fed the multiplex PCR reads into MiXCR, producing one record per CDR3 protein. The table shows under 450,000 distinct CDR3 sequences, with around 11% occurring only once. Time point of the sample: newly diagnosed GD, antithyroid drugs for less than 3 months. From PBMCs, RNA was extracted and then used to make the TCR library. These data were also reused for a study on T cells in Graves' hyperthyroidism and ophthalmopathy.

This clonotype was obtained from a woman under 30 with Graves disease. The chain links TRBV28 to TRBJ1-2; 10 bases match TRBD1. The sequencing here drew on peripheral blood mononuclear cells (PBMCs), taken at new diagnosis, from a patient treated with antithyroid drugs. CDR3 loop: CASSGDRGLYGYTF. The CDR3 coding sequence is TGTGCCAGCAGTGGGGACAGGGGACTCTATGGCTACACCTTC.